Detailed here is one T cell receptor beta chain. Its specificity is not known. These data are taken from a study of T cell responses to AZD1222 COVID-19 vaccine. Broader study findings: Unmutated variant regions are reportedly the target of nearly half of TCRs that are spike-specific. Every sample of the repertoires postdated the peak T cell response. Only six individuals given AZD1222 were seropositive at baseline. Donors were chiefly white British, with a greater number of females, and clonal diversity was perhaps underestimated.

This table comes from immunoSEQ multiplex PCR, and its TCRdb copy is limited to in-frame clones, with some not included. The data contain roughly 66,000 clones, around nine tenths of them singletons. The V gene's germline CDR1 is SEHNR and CDR2 FQNEAQ (reference sequence). The V gene end was trimmed by 2 bases and the J gene end by 5 bases; junction bases not matched to a gene: 8. This CDR3 comprises 15 residues. The sequence derives from an adult who received the MenACWY meningococcal vaccine as a control. The V gene is TRBV7-9, the J gene TRBJ1-1; 7 nucleotides align to TRBD1. The material sequenced was peripheral blood, taken 28 days after the second dose of the MenACWY control vaccine. This CDR3 is CASSLSQGLRTEAFF. The CDR3 DNA follows: TGTGCCAGCAGCTTATCACAGGGGCTCCGGACTGAAGCTTTCTTT. The entire variable domain, with the rest obtained from reference TRBV7-9 and TRBJ1-1, is as follows: DTGVSQNPRHKITKRGQNVTFRCDPISEHNRLYWYRQTLGQGPEFLTYFQNEAQLEKSRLLSDRFSAERPKGSFSTLEIQRTEQGDSAMYLCASSLSQGLRTEAFFGQGTRLTVV.